This T cell receptor beta chain was captured in a study of STAT5B mutations in CD4+ large granular lymphocyte leukemia. About the research overall: Cryopreserved patient cells were CD8-depleted, then anti-CD4 bead selected. Study results and limitations: The clonality comparison with controls used just five or six CD4-sorted patient samples.

Either unselected PBMC or bead-purified CD4+, CD4+CD8+, CD57+ or CD56+ cells were sequenced. As handled by the study authors: The detection floor for productive clonotype frequency was 2.59 x 10-5. Clones were sequenced by immunoSEQ multiplex PCR, and TCRdb holds only the in-frame ones, with some missing. The V and J calls and clone size were taken over from that table, and D and trimming were inferred from the DNA. This table holds 7,500 to 8,500 clones, 76% found once. Remarks on this clone: The antigen remains unidentified.

The CDR3 contains 17 residues. The V end lost 2 bases, the J end lost 6 bases, and 21 bases lay between the germline ends. Looked up from germline, CDR1 is SGHTA and CDR2 is FQGNSA. The source material was PBMCs. This chain joins TRBV7-2 and TRBJ2-3, with no clear D. The sequence derives from a woman in her sixties or seventies with CD4+ T-cell large granular lymphocyte leukemia. The CDR3 DNA reads TGTGCCAGCAGCTTATCCTTGTACTCAACCCTAGGGGATACGCAGTATTTT. It specifies CASSLSLYSTLGDTQYF.